This T cell receptor beta chain was obtained from a study of radiation and T cells in renal cell carcinoma (dated by TCRdb to 2019 to 2021). Study-wide context: The samples were obtained from a clinical trial, where primary renal cell carcinomas were treated with 15 Gy stereotactic body radiation therapy and then removed by nephrectomy 4 weeks afterward. TCR beta sequencing covered 50 to 55 samples in total, comprising roughly 26 tumors and 27 peripheral blood samples. Across all 55 or so samples, several million unique CDR3 nucleotide sequences, encoding 2,658,974 unique CDR3 amino acid sequences, were identified.

The time point tag for this specimen amounts to: baseline pretreatment blood. The treatment or condition label, as the study defines it: 15 Gy SBRT to primary tumor, nephrectomy 4 weeks later. To follow tumor-enriched clonotypes, peripheral blood was collected serially from radiation-treated patients at baseline and again at 2 weeks and 4 weeks after SBRT. Renal cell carcinoma with clear cell pathology was present in all patients. Genomic DNA for TCR sequencing was prepared using the QIAamp DNA Blood Mini Kit (Qiagen). The analyses included just those samples that passed every quality control check. What the research found in general, with its limitations: Dynamics of the blood repertoire were not tracked past 4 weeks after treatment. Because no pretreatment tumor biopsies were available, whether clonotypes were present in the tumor at baseline could not be determined. In blood, the top tumor clonotypes increased from baseline to 2 weeks after radiation and then shrank by 4 weeks, which suggests a temporary expansion of tumor-resident clones. Because the trial had a single-armed design, the trial could not examine how radiation dose or scheduling affected the TCR repertoire.

The V and J ends are trimmed by 0 bases and 12 bases, leaving 12 bases between them. The germline V gene (reference sequence) provides CDR1 WNHNN and CDR2 SYGVQD. The CDR3 has 12 amino acids, counting the end cysteine and phenylalanine. The DNA shown is the 36-base CDR3, in frame from base 1. Notes on this clone: Its antigen is still unknown. No base quality values were provided; no much bigger clone lies one nucleotide off.

Following the manufacturer's recommendations, the immunoSEQ kit was used to generate TCR beta libraries from genomic DNA. To prepare libraries, a first multiplex PCR with proprietary primers was run, followed by a second PCR that added unique barcodes, and a bead cleanup was done after each round. A positive control reaction and a negative control reaction, both provided in the kit, were run with every batch of samples. The final libraries were assessed on an Agilent 4200 TapeStation D1000 ScreenTape, pooled by volume, and quantified by qPCR. Sequencing was performed on an Illumina NextSeq500 with a MidOutput 150-cycle cartridge, and 156 Read1 and 15 Index1 cycles were run with kit custom primers. The pooled library was loaded at approximately 0.97 pM with about 21% PhiX control spiked in. Processing in the source paper ran as follows. The vendor-processed data were analyzed in R, and a clonotype was defined as all T cells that share the same CDR3 nucleotide sequence. For clone abundance analyses, frequencies were normalized to the 10,000 most abundant clones in each sample. Public T cell clones, which averaged fewer than five per sample, were excluded before analysis. Tumor-enriched clonotypes and baseline blood-enriched clonotypes were defined as those with an abundance difference of at least 32-fold between compartments. A beta-binomial differential abundance model was applied to find clonotypes that expanded or contracted between blood time points. Tumor-blood repertoire similarity was measured with the Baroni-Urbani and Buser coefficient, and group comparisons used two-tailed Wilcoxon tests in R. Held by TCRdb, this immuneACCESS table contains in-frame sequences only and omits some clones. Under half of the omission traces to an unresolved V gene where checked; the cause of the rest is unknown. That table gives V, J and clone size, and the DNA gave D and trimming. Within this sample are some 150,000 clones, with approximately 87% of them counted one time only. Approximately 20% of the sample is taken by the ten largest.

The chain links TRBV10-1 with TRBJ2-7; no D gene can be assigned with confidence. This clonotype was sampled from a woman in her fifties or sixties with renal cell carcinoma. The source was blood, collected from a patient whose treatment included radiotherapy and nephrectomy. For the CDR3, the sequence is CASSESPLSRYF. The DNA sequence is TGCGCCAGCAGTGAGTCTCCGCTTAGTCGGTACTTC.